This passage covers 26 T cell receptor beta chains from one sample sequenced in a study of T-cell memory formation after mild COVID-19. TCRdb processed the 5' RACE reads anew with MiXCR; each CDR3 protein has one entry. The sample records about 430,000 distinct CDR3 sequences, 24% being singletons. Sequencing was done on a sample of PBMCs or a T cell subset sorted from them (not recorded which). These receptors all stem from an adult woman who had mild COVID-19 (a few samples of this study predate the infection). Cell type and time point are not known.

The gene calls are TRBV20-1 and TRBJ2-1; the D call may be TRBD1 or TRBD2 (5 bases each). Germline V gives CDR1 DFQATT, CDR2 SNEGSKA (reference sequence). Between the trimmed V and J ends, which lost 3 bases and 6 bases, there was a span of 15 bases. This CDR3 has 14 amino acids. The CDR3 sequence: CSASWDLWGNEQFF. In nucleotides, the CDR3 is TGCAGTGCTAGTTGGGACCTATGGGGCAATGAGCAGTTCTTC.

In its sample, this clonotype was seen a few times. CDR3 sequence reads: CASGATPEQFF. The CDR3 DNA is TGTGCCAGCGGGGCCACCCCCGAGCAGTTCTTC. The chain joins TRBV12-3 or TRBV12-4 to TRBJ2-1; TRBD1 is a possible D gene (5 bases). CDR3 length: 11 amino acids. V shed 8 bases and J shed 10 bases, with 12 bases lying between them.

This clonotype was counted a single time. The chain combines TRBV5-1 with TRBJ2-6; 9 nucleotides align to TRBD2. Germline V gene lookup returns CDR1 SGHRS and CDR2 YFSETQ. CDR3 size: 19 residues. Trimming took 1 base from V and 0 from J; bases not matched to a gene: 8. The CDR3 DNA reads TGCGCCAGCAGCTTGCTCCAGCGGGGGGCCAACTCTGGGGCCAACGTCCTGACTTTC. Protein product: CASSLLQRGANSGANVLTF.

The chain recombines TRBV12-3 or TRBV12-4 with TRBJ1-5, with D maybe TRBD1 (6 bases). The ends were cut back, 6 bases at V and 7 bases at J, with 7 bases in the middle. The CDR3 extends over 11 amino acids. CDR3 region: CASSQGQPQHF. CDR3 in DNA: TGTGCCAGCAGCCAGGGGCAGCCCCAGCATTTT.

With regard to this clonotype: At one end, the junction sequence differs from germline, possibly due to a read error. The V call is TRBV7-7, the J call TRBJ2-1; 10 bases are a match to TRBD2. Germline V gene lookup returns CDR1 SSHAT and CDR2 FNYEAQ (reference sequence). The CDR3 sequence is 19 residues long. CDR3 bases: TGTGCTAGCAGCCAAGGAACCCCCCGTCTAGCGGGAGCCCACAATGAGCAGTTCTTC. It codes for CASSQGTPRLAGAHNEQFF. Full variable domain (remainder filled in from reference TRBV7-7 and TRBJ2-1): GAGVSQSPRYKVTKRGQDVTLRCDPISSHATLYWYQQALGQGPEFLTYFNYEAQPDKSGLPSDRFSAERPEGSISTLTIQRTEQRDSAMYRCASSQGTPRLAGAHNEQFFGPGTRLTVL.

V and J are TRBV6-1 and TRBJ1-1; D is perhaps TRBD1 (5 bases). Trimming left V 8 bases short and J 0 bases short, with 13 bases between. This CDR3 contains 14 residues. The germline CDR1 and CDR2 sequences are MNHNS and SASEGT. CDR3 sequence reads: CASWGDQLNTEAFF. CDR3 in DNA: TGTGCCAGCTGGGGCGACCAGTTGAACACTGAAGCTTTCTTT.

The V call is TRBV27, the J call TRBJ2-7; TRBD2 matches 8 bases. CDR1 is MNHEY and CDR2 is SMNVEV in the germline V gene (reference sequence). V was clipped by 4 bases and J by 2 bases; unmatched bases: 16. This CDR3 is 18 amino acids long. CDR3 in amino acids: CASSSPRAGVKKTYEQYF. The CDR3 DNA sequence: TGTGCCAGCAGTTCCCCTAGAGCGGGGGTAAAAAAAACCTACGAGCAGTACTTC.

V gene TRBV7-6 combines with J gene TRBJ2-1; 9 nucleotides match TRBD2. CDR1 SGHVS and CDR2 FNYEAQ come from the germline V gene. CDR3 length equals 18 residues. The V segment lost 5 bases and the J segment 0 bases; nucleotides outside the gene matches: 11. The CDR3 DNA reads as TGTGCCAGCAGCACCCGGGGTAGCGGGGGAGACTCCTACAATGAGCAGTTCTTC. Its translation is CASSTRGSGGDSYNEQFF.

V usage is TRBV5-5 and J usage is TRBJ1-1, with TRBD1 as a possible D gene (6 bases). Germline V CDR1 and CDR2: SGHKS, YYEKEE (reference sequence). The CDR3 contains 15 residues. V shed 3 bases and J shed 2 bases, with 14 bases lying between them. As DNA, the CDR3 is TGTGCCAGCAGCTGGACAGCGGGCCCTAACACTGAAGCTTTCTTT. Its translation: CASSWTAGPNTEAFF.

This clonotype has a handful of counts. The chain joins TRBV5-5 to TRBJ2-7; the match to TRBD2 covers 10 bases. Germline loops: CDR1 SGHKS, CDR2 YYEKEE (reference sequence). The V segment lost 7 bases and the J segment 3 bases; nucleotides outside the gene matches: 4. This CDR3 has 13 amino acids. The CDR3 loop is CASSSGRVYEQYF. The CDR3 DNA is TGTGCCAGCTCAAGCGGGAGGGTCTACGAGCAGTACTTC.

The chain combines TRBV18 with TRBJ2-1; D might be TRBD2 (5 bases). Germline assignment: CDR1 KGHSH and CDR2 LQKENI. Trimming took 1 base from V and 8 from J, leaving 6 bases between them. This CDR3 has 12 residues. The CDR3, as DNA: TGTGCCAGCTCACCACGGAGGTATGAGCAGTTCTTC. It codes for CASSPRRYEQFF.

The V call is TRBV7-2, the J call TRBJ2-1; TRBD2 matches at 10 bases. Germline lookup yields CDR1 SGHTA and CDR2 FQGNSA. CDR3 length: 16 amino acids. V was clipped by 4 bases and J by 6 bases; unmatched bases: 9. The CDR3 region is CASSYLAGVVRNEQFF. Written as DNA, the CDR3 is TGTGCCAGCAGCTACCTAGCGGGAGTTGTTCGCAATGAGCAGTTCTTC.

This clonotype was observed a handful of times. The chain carries TRBV29-1 and TRBJ1-1; D not certain. Germline-derived CDR1 and CDR2 are SQVTM and ANQGSEA. Trimming left V 5 bases short and J 1 base short, with 8 bases between. The CDR3 length is 12 residues. The CDR3: CSVLTENTEAFF. DNA of the CDR3: TGCAGCGTTTTAACAGAGAACACTGAAGCTTTCTTT.

The DNA of the CDR3 is TGTGCCAGCAGCCCGGGGGGGCTGATCAATGAGCAGTTCTTC. It codes for CASSPGGLINEQFF. This rearrangement joins TRBV2 to TRBJ2-1; 8 nucleotides agree with TRBD2. The CDR3 is made up of 14 amino acids. Germline trimming cut 6 bases from V and 6 bases from J; bases unmatched to any gene: 7. Germline V gene lookup returns CDR1 SNHLY and CDR2 FYNNEI.

The CDR3 spells CASSPSGTRISDTQYF. CDR3 nucleotides: TGTGCCAGCAGCCCGTCCGGGACTAGAATCTCAGATACGCAGTATTTT. The gene calls are TRBV7-2 and TRBJ2-3; 8 bases are a match to TRBD2. Germline-derived CDR1 and CDR2 are SGHTA and FQGNSA. This CDR3 is 16 amino acids long. Trimming cost V 5 bases and J 4 bases; bases outside gene matches: 11.

This clonotype appeared a few times. The chain has TRBV5-1 and TRBJ2-1; TRBD1 agrees at 9 bases. Germline V gene sequence: CDR1 SGHRS, CDR2 YFSETQ. The CDR3 is 15 amino acids. The ends lost 4 bases at V and 7 bases at J; junction bases unmatched: 9. CDR3 coding DNA: TGCGCCAGCAGCCCGGGACAGGGAAAGAGGAATGAGCAGTTCTTC. It translates to CASSPGQGKRNEQFF.

The chain combines TRBV4-1 with TRBJ2-1; maybe TRBD2 (5 bases). CDR1 is MGHRA, CDR2 YSYEKL, per germline. The CDR3 extends over 17 amino acids. V was clipped by 4 bases and J by 1 base, with 17 bases between them. In DNA form, the CDR3 reads TGCGCCAGCAGCCCCACCCTTGCGGGCGGATCCTACAATGAGCAGTTCTTC. Its protein product is CASSPTLAGGSYNEQFF.

This clonotype was recorded a few times. The rearrangement links TRBV5-6 to TRBJ1-1, with unresolved D. CDR3 length: 15 residues. CDR1 and CDR2 from the germline V gene are SGHDT and YYEEEE. V was shortened by 1 base and J by 5 bases, with 15 bases between the two germline ends. The CDR3 coding sequence is TGTGCCAGCAGCTTGCGGGGAAGGTTTAGTACTGAAGCTTTCTTT. Amino acid sequence: CASSLRGRFSTEAFF. The full variable domain, its missing parts supplied by reference TRBV5-6 and TRBJ1-1, is DAGVTQSPTHLIKTRGQQVTLRCSPKSGHDTVSWYQQALGQGPQFIFQYYEEEERQRGNFPDRFSGHQFPNYSSELNVNALLLGDSALYLCASSLRGRFSTEAFFGQGTRLTVV.

This chain links TRBV5-4 with TRBJ1-1; D is perhaps TRBD1 (6 bases). The ends were cut back, 3 bases at V and 3 bases at J, with 15 bases in the middle. The germline V gene encodes CDR1 SGHNT and CDR2 YYREEE (reference sequence). There are 15 residues in the CDR3. The CDR3 nucleotides read TGTGCCAGCAGCTCAGGGACTCAGGGGTACACTGAAGCTTTCTTT. Protein product: CASSSGTQGYTEAFF. The entire variable domain, with the rest obtained from reference TRBV5-4 and TRBJ1-1, is as follows: ETGVTQSPTHLIKTRGQQVTLRCSSQSGHNTVSWYQQALGQGPQFIFQYYREEENGRGNFPPRFSGLQFPNYSSELNVNALELDDSALYLCASSSGTQGYTEAFFGQGTRLTVV.

CDR3 coding DNA: TGTGCCAGCAGCTTAGATCCCTCCCTGTTTCAGGAGGGTCCCTCCTACGAGCAGTACTTC. Translation: CASSLDPSLFQEGPSYEQYF. The chain uses TRBV11-3 and TRBJ2-7, with D possibly matching TRBD2 (6 bases). Trimming removed 0 bases at V and 0 bases at J, with 24 bases between. Germline-derived CDR1 and CDR2 are SGHNT and YENEEA. CDR3 size: 20 residues.

This clonotype turned up a few times. The V call is TRBV20-1, the J call TRBJ1-1; D is unresolved. The CDR3 is 11 amino acids. CDR1 DFQATT and CDR2 SNEGSKA come from the germline V gene (reference sequence). V was shortened by 3 bases and J by 11 bases, with 13 bases between the two germline ends. The CDR3 sequence is CSASRALGAFF. CDR3 coding DNA: TGCAGTGCTAGTAGGGCCCTTGGGGCTTTCTTT.

V gene TRBV3-1 combines with J gene TRBJ1-2; D gene uncertain. V lost 6 bases and J 3 bases, leaving 17 bases between the germline ends. This CDR3 is built from 15 residues. Germline CDR1 reads LGHDT; CDR2 reads YNNKEL (reference sequence). CDR3 bases: TGTGCCAGCAGTCCTCCCGGGGAAACGGACTATGGCTACACCTTC. Amino acids: CASSPPGETDYGYTF. Combining the CDR3 with reference TRBV3-1 and TRBJ1-2 gives the whole variable domain DTAVSQTPKYLVTQMGNDKSIKCEQNLGHDTMYWYKQDSKKFLKIMFSYNNKELIINETVPNRFSPKSPDKAHLNLHINSLELGDSAVYFCASSPPGETDYGYTFGSGTRLTVV.

This clonotype was counted only a few times. This chain links TRBV5-1 with TRBJ2-2; the match to TRBD1 covers 7 bases. CDR3 size: 13 residues. Trimming cost V 4 bases and J 4 bases; bases outside gene matches: 1. The germline gives CDR1 SGHRS, CDR2 YFSETQ. In nucleotides, the CDR3 is TGCGCCAGCAGCGGGGACAGCACCGGGGAGCTGTTTTTT. Translated: CASSGDSTGELFF.

This clonotype was observed a few times. The chain joins TRBV9 to TRBJ2-7; perhaps TRBD1 as D (7 bases). V was shortened by 3 bases and J by 1 base, with 14 bases between the two germline ends. Germline CDR1 is SGDLS and CDR2 is YYNGEE. The CDR3 contains 15 residues. CDR3 DNA: TGTGCCAGCAGCGGGGAGGACAGGCTATCCTACGAGCAGTACTTC. Protein product: CASSGEDRLSYEQYF.

The chain couples TRBV11-1 to TRBJ2-1, with a possible D match to TRBD1 (6 bases). V was cut by 5 bases and J by 6 bases, with 17 bases left in between. Germline V lookup: CDR1 SGHAT, CDR2 FQDESV (reference sequence). The CDR3 covers 15 residues. The CDR3 here is CASSPDNLGGNEQFF. CDR3 coding DNA: TGTGCCAGCAGCCCCGACAACCTAGGGGGCAATGAGCAGTTCTTC.

Only a few counts were recorded for this clonotype. The rearrangement links TRBV5-5 to TRBJ2-7, with TRBD1 identical over 8 bases. This CDR3 has 16 residues. Per germline, CDR1 SGHKS and CDR2 YYEKEE (reference sequence). The junction had 11 bases not matched to a gene; V was cut back by 1 base and J by 5 bases. CDR3 in DNA: TGTGCCAGCAGCTTGTGGGACAGGACCCTTTACGACGAGCAGTACTTC. Translated: CASSLWDRTLYDEQYF.